The T cell receptor beta chain under discussion was sequenced for a study of blood T cell repertoires in COVID-19 (dated by TCRdb to the early 2020s). The study in broad terms: The collaborator samples originated in the United States, Italy and Spain and spanned the acute and convalescent phases of COVID-19. The material from the prospective study consisted of cDNA or gDNA derived from T cells, B-cell-depleted T cells, or PBMCs. Subjects who had been exposed to COVID-19, were actively infected with it, or had recovered from it provided the deeply sampled blood TCRbeta repertoires that made up the dataset. The repertoires were made available in a free public database intended to serve as a resource for research on the immune response to SARS-CoV-2. Samples came from the ongoing ImmuneRACE study (first 160 participants) plus 1,254 subjects from 6 global collaborators. Nearly every sample came with metadata listing a de-identified subject ID, COVID-19 status, age in years and sex. HLA class I and class II types, where available, came from metadata supplied by the sample provider rather than from assay-based typing. Summary of the overall study and its limitations: The amount of clinical and demographic metadata varied by source and participant and was provided uncurated.

To note about this clone: Its antigen is not yet known. One end of the junction fails to match germline, which may point to a read error.

The immunoSEQ Assay, a bias-controlled multiplex PCR, was used to amplify TCRbeta CDR3 regions from genomic DNA. The original methods were these. Nucleated cell counts per sample were estimated from amplification of reference gene primers within the assay. To quantify the absolute abundance of each unique TCRbeta CDR3 rearrangement, sequence reads were collapsed and filtered. Productive Simpson clonality was computed per sample as the square root of Simpson's diversity index over productive rearrangements. What TCRdb holds here is the immuneACCESS table cut down to in-frame rearrangements. Part of the clones is not present; checked against another copy, under half of the missing clones reflect an unresolved V gene, and the others are unexplained. From that table come the V and J calls and clone size; the DNA was used to work out D and trimming. The sample contains some 210,000 clones, 90% to 95% of them found a single time. The ten largest make up around 0.84% of the sample.

One collaborating source in Seattle enrolled patients while the patients were actively infected and followed the patients over time throughout the course of disease. Each collaborating institution followed its own protocols to collect whole blood in K2EDTA tubes. For TCRbeta analysis, collaborators shipped samples in one of three forms: frozen whole blood, isolated PBMCs, or DNA extracted from either of those sample types. The CDR3, from cysteine to phenylalanine, totals 12 residues. The CDR3 DNA has 36 bases and is translated from base 1. The germline V gene supplies CDR1 KGHDR and CDR2 SFDVKD. The origin of this receptor is a man in his 60s with COVID-19, enrolled during active disease. The chain joins TRBV24-1 to TRBJ2-7, and perhaps TRBD2 as D gene, on 5 matching bases. The sequencing input was peripheral blood. The nucleotides are TGTGCCACCAGTGAACAAGGACGCCGTCTAGCTTTC. This is translated as CATSEQGRRLAF.